Each of the 8 T cell receptor beta chains below was sequenced from the same sample in a study of blood T cell repertoires in COVID-19. Libraries were prepared by immunoSEQ multiplex PCR; TCRdb keeps only in-frame clonotypes and omits some of them. This sample has 150,000 or so clones, with roughly 90% found just once. Sequencing was carried out using peripheral blood. These receptors all stem from a man aged 55 to 70 with active or convalescent COVID-19.

V gene TRBV19 combines with J gene TRBJ1-5, with unresolved D. CDR1 is LNHDA, CDR2 SQIVND, per germline (reference sequence). V dropped 2 bases and J dropped 0 bases, with 8 bases sitting between them. The CDR3 contains 15 residues. The CDR3 loop reads CASSISTDSNQPQHF. CDR3 nucleotide sequence: TGTGCCAGTAGTATATCTACAGATAGCAATCAGCCCCAGCATTTT.

The CDR3 sequence: CASNRAGGEETQYF. DNA for the CDR3: TGTGCCAGCAATCGGGCGGGTGGGGAAGAGACCCAGTACTTC. The V call is TRBV28, the J call TRBJ2-5; D is perhaps TRBD2 (5 bases). Germline assignment: CDR1 MDHEN and CDR2 SYDVKM. V was clipped by 7 bases and J by 3 bases, with 15 bases between them. This CDR3 spans 14 amino acids.

This chain uses TRBV5-4 with TRBJ1-5, with 7 positions matching TRBD1. There are 14 residues in the CDR3. Germline CDR1 reads SGHNT; CDR2 reads YYREEE (reference sequence). J was trimmed by 2 bases and V by 4 bases; bases with no gene match: 3. The CDR3 loop reads CASSLGTGNQPQHF. The CDR3 DNA reads as TGTGCCAGCAGCCTCGGGACAGGCAATCAGCCCCAGCATTTT.

V and J are TRBV7-7 and TRBJ2-5; 10 positions match TRBD2. The V and J ends lost 2 bases and 3 bases, in that order; junction bases with no gene match: 3. The germline V gene has CDR1 SSHAT and CDR2 FNYEAQ (reference sequence). The CDR3 consists of 15 residues. This CDR3 is CASSLLAGGKETQYF. CDR3 nucleotides: TGTGCCAGCAGCTTATTAGCGGGGGGAAAAGAGACCCAGTACTTC.

This chain uses TRBV7-2 with TRBJ1-1; TRBD1 matches 8 bases. Trimming cost V 5 bases and J 8 bases; bases outside gene matches: 13. In germline, CDR1 is SGHTA, CDR2 FQGNSA. CDR3 length: 15 residues. CDR3 nucleotide sequence: TGTGCCAGCAGCCCACGGACAGGGAACAGTCAGGAAGCTTTCTTT. As protein: CASSPRTGNSQEAFF.

This clone was seen a few times. The rearrangement links TRBV4-1 to TRBJ2-1; TRBD2 aligns across 8 bases. The CDR3 loop spans 16 amino acids. V was clipped by 0 bases and J by 3 bases; unmatched bases: 4. Germline loops: CDR1 MGHRA, CDR2 YSYEKL. The CDR3 sequence: CASSQDREGIYNEQFF. The CDR3, as DNA: TGCGCCAGCAGCCAAGACCGGGAGGGGATCTACAATGAGCAGTTCTTC.

The chain links TRBV5-1 to TRBJ1-3, with D maybe TRBD1 (5 bases). The CDR3 consists of 14 residues. Trimming shortened V by 4 bases and J by 4 bases, and 12 bases separated the two germline ends. The germline CDR1 and CDR2 sequences are SGHRS and YFSETQ. The CDR3 DNA follows: TGCGCCAGCAGCCAAGGGGAATTCGGAAACACCATATATTTT. Its protein product is CASSQGEFGNTIYF. The variable domain in full, completed from reference TRBV5-1 and TRBJ1-3, reads KAGVTQTPRYLIKTRGQQVTLSCSPISGHRSVSWYQQTPGQGLQFLFEYFSETQRNKGNFPGRFSGRQFSNSRSEMNVSTLELGDSALYLCASSQGEFGNTIYFGEGSWLTVV.

The chain couples TRBV10-3 to TRBJ2-7, with D hard to call. The V end was cut by 1 base, the J end by 5 bases, with 3 bases between. The CDR3 has 11 residues. Germline-derived CDR1 and CDR2 are ENHRY and SYGVKD. Here the CDR3 DNA reads TGTGCCATCAGTGAGTTCGACGAGCAGTACTTC. This codes for CAISEFDEQYF.